The 4 T cell receptor beta chains below come from one sample, sequenced in a study of blood T cells in healthy people across ages. Combining a sample-barcoded 5' primer with a J-beta primer mix, a second PCR ran for 7 to 11 cycles. TCRdb re-derived calls from the 5' RACE reads in MiXCR, one entry per CDR3 protein. The table has about 1,800,000 distinct CDR3 sequences, roughly 27% seen once. Sequencing input: blood. All receptors come from a woman in her twenties or thirties in good health.

Regarding this clonotype: One end of the junction fails to match germline, which may point to a read error. The chain is built from TRBV6-1 and TRBJ1-2; maybe TRBD1 (5 bases). Per the germline V gene, CDR1 is MNHNS and CDR2 is SASEGT. CDR3 length: 15 residues. The CDR3 sequence: CASSEAGTPSYGYTF. As DNA, the CDR3 is TGTGCCAGCAGTGAAGCAGGGACTCCTTCCTATGGTTACACCTTC.

The rearrangement joins TRBV14 to TRBJ2-5; 13 bases match TRBD2. The germline CDR1 and CDR2 sequences are SGHDN and FVKESK. The V segment lost 4 bases and the J segment 4 bases; nucleotides outside the gene matches: 6. This CDR3 has 16 residues. The CDR3 loop reads CASSRPGLAGAETQYF. The DNA for the CDR3 is TGTGCCAGCAGCCGCCCAGGACTAGCGGGAGCAGAGACCCAGTACTTC. Variable domain in full (rest from reference TRBV14 and TRBJ2-5): EAGVTQFPSHSVIEKGQTVTLRCDPISGHDNLYWYRRVMGKEIKFLLHFVKESKQDESGMPNNRFLAERTGGTYSTLKVQPAELEDSGVYFCASSRPGLAGAETQYFGPGTRLLVL.

This clonotype was detected only a few times. The chain uses TRBV28 and TRBJ1-6; TRBD1 might be the D (6 bases). With 8 bases removed from V and 10 bases from J, the gap between germline ends came to 18 bases. From germline, CDR1 is MDHEN and CDR2 SYDVKM. The CDR3 has 14 residues. Here the CDR3 DNA reads TGTGCCAGCCGAGTACTGCCAGGGGCCTCACCCCTCCACTTT. Translated, it gives CASRVLPGASPLHF.

The chain combines TRBV5-1 with TRBJ1-2; TRBD1 matches 7 bases. Germline lookup yields CDR1 SGHRS and CDR2 YFSETQ. With V trimmed by 7 bases and J by 4 bases, 7 bases remained unmatched. The CDR3 length is 13 residues. This CDR3 reads CASGYRGSYGYTF. CDR3 in DNA: TGCGCCAGCGGTTACAGGGGTAGCTATGGCTACACCTTC.